The clone carrying this TCR beta chain was seen a single time. What it recognizes is unknown. In germline, CDR1 is SGHRS, CDR2 YFSETQ. This CDR3 has 12 amino acids. V lost 4 bases to trimming and J lost 9 bases, with 12 bases between them. Cells designated naive CD8 were CD45RO-negative and were positively selected for CCR7, with terminally differentiated effector memory CD45RA+ cells excluded. These data come from a study of shared clonotypes between healthy human individuals. Study-wide results and caveats: Naive CD4 clonotype sharing across several donors was around 5%.

The repertoire was sequenced with immunoSEQ multiplex PCR; TCRdb's copy has only in-frame clones and lacks some. The table lists millions of clones, roughly 91% of them singletons. This TCR derives from a man aged 18-30 years in good health. Some clones in this sample may be carry-over from other donors' samples. The chain couples TRBV5-1 to TRBJ2-3; TRBD1 is a possible D gene (6 bases). The sample taken for sequencing was naive CD8+ T cells from PBMCs. The DNA for the CDR3 is TGCGCCAGCAGCCCGGACAGAAGGACGCAGTATTTT. This encodes CASSPDRRTQYF.